This T cell receptor (beta chain) was captured by sequencing in a study of Ad26.COV2.S vaccination and SARS-CoV-2 variants. Study-wide background: COV1001, an Ad26.COV2.S trial, supplied this vaccine-arm donor. Ad26.COV2.S shots went into the muscle once or twice, 56 days apart. Findings of the study overall: Overall T cell responses may have been underestimated by the analyses of TCR breadth and depth. There was reportedly substantial breadth in spike-specific CD8+ and CD4+ T cell responses after vaccination.

The J segment lost 4 bases and the V segment lost 3 bases, leaving 8 bases of the junction unmatched. The CDR3 sequence is 15 residues long. Germline CDR1 reads MNHNS; CDR2 reads SASEGT. Only in-frame clones appear in the TCRdb table, and some are missing; sequencing was by immunoSEQ multiplex PCR. The data contain around 500,000 clones, roughly 87% of them singletons. Treatment described: 19 received Ad26.COV2.S at low or high dose, single or two shots; five or six received placebo; per-sample allocation not given. On day 63 after the first injection, vaccine and placebo recipients gave samples. A note on this clone: Its antigen remains unknown.

This receptor was taken from a person aged 18-65 years who received the Ad26.COV2.S COVID-19 vaccine or a placebo. This specimen was peripheral blood, taken in a trial of Ad26.COV2.S vaccine versus placebo. This sequence joins TRBV6-1 and TRBJ1-1; 7 positions agree with TRBD1. CDR3 DNA: TGTGCCAGCAGTGAGAGGGGGGACAGCCCCACTGAAGCTTTCTTT. Its translation: CASSERGDSPTEAFF.